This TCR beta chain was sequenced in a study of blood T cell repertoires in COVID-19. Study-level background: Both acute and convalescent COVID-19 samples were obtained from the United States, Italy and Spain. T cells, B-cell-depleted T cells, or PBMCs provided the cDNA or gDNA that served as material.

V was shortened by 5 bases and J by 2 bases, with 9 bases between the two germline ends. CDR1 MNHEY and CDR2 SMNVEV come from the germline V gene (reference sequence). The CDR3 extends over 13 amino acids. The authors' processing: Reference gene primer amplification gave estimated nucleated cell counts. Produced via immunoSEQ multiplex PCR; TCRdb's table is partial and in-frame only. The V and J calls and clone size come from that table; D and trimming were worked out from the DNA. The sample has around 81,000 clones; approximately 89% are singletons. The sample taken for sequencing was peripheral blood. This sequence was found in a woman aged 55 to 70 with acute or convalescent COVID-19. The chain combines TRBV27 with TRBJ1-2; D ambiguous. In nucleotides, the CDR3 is TGTGCCAGCAGTAGGACTCTCAACTATGGCTACACCTTC. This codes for CASSRTLNYGYTF.